This is a list of T cell receptor beta chains from one sample in a study of regulatory T cells in long-lasting Graves disease. TCRdb reanalysed the multiplex PCR reads using MiXCR and keeps one entry per CDR3 protein. The top ten hold around 30% of the sample, which has 390,000 or so distinct CDR3 sequences, around 23% seen once. The sample consisted of peripheral blood mononuclear cells (PBMCs), taken when the disease was refractory, from a patient treated with antithyroid drugs. The receptors shown here come from a woman between 40 and 50 years old with Graves disease. Each CDR3 is given with its conserved first and last residue. A D gene is named only where the DNA matches it firmly. Expanded clones are given a class, and other clones once, few, many or no size at all.

v_call: TRBV5-4; clone_size: .; d_call: TRBD1; j_call: TRBJ2-7; cdr3_nt: TGTGCCAGCAGCTCGGGACAGAACTCCTACGAGCAGTACTTC; cdr3_aa: CASSSGQNSYEQYF
v_call: TRBV10-2; clone_size: many; d_call: .; j_call: TRBJ1-2; cdr3_nt: TGCGCCAGCACAGTTATGGGGGGATCCAACTATGGCTACACCTTC; cdr3_aa: CASTVMGGSNYGYTF
v_call: TRBV20-1; clone_size: many; d_call: .; j_call: TRBJ1-2; cdr3_nt: TGCAGTGCTCGGGAGGGGAGTTACTATGGCTACACCTTC; cdr3_aa: CSAREGSYYGYTF
v_call: TRBV6-2/TRBV6-3; clone_size: .; d_call: .; j_call: TRBJ1-6; cdr3_nt: TGTGCCAGCAAAATAAGAAATAATTCACCCCTCCACTTT; cdr3_aa: CASKIRNNSPLHF
v_call: TRBV12-3/TRBV12-4; clone_size: few; d_call: TRBD2; j_call: TRBJ2-2; cdr3_nt: TGTGCCAGCAGTTCCCCTGGACTAGCGGGAGGGAACACCGGGGAGCTGTTTTTT; cdr3_aa: CASSSPGLAGGNTGELFF
v_call: TRBV5-1; clone_size: .; d_call: .; j_call: TRBJ2-7; cdr3_nt: TGCGCCAGCAGGGCAGCATCCTACGAGCAGTACTTC; cdr3_aa: CASRAASYEQYF
v_call: TRBV5-4; clone_size: few; d_call: .; j_call: TRBJ2-2; cdr3_nt: TGTGCCAGCAGGCGGGCCGCGAACACCGGGGAGCTGTTTTTT; cdr3_aa: CASRRAANTGELFF
v_call: TRBV29-1; clone_size: .; d_call: .; j_call: TRBJ1-2; cdr3_nt: TGCAGCGTTGGGACGGGAGATTATGGCTACACCTTC; cdr3_aa: CSVGTGDYGYTF
v_call: TRBV29-1; clone_size: few; d_call: .; j_call: TRBJ1-1; cdr3_nt: TGCAGCGTTGTAGGTTGGGTGAACACTGAAGCTTTCTTT; cdr3_aa: CSVVGWVNTEAFF
v_call: TRBV7-3; clone_size: many; d_call: TRBD2; j_call: TRBJ2-7; cdr3_nt: TGTGCCAGCAGCTTAAGGCTAGCGGGAGTCCACGAGCAGTACTTC; cdr3_aa: CASSLRLAGVHEQYF
v_call: TRBV6-1; clone_size: many; d_call: TRBD1; j_call: TRBJ1-1; cdr3_nt: TGTGCCAGCAAGGAAGACAGGGCATTGAACACTGAAGCTTTCTTT; cdr3_aa: CASKEDRALNTEAFF
v_call: TRBV28; clone_size: many; d_call: .; j_call: TRBJ2-7; cdr3_nt: TGTGCCAGCAGCTCTTATACGACCTACGAGCAGTACTTC; cdr3_aa: CASSSYTTYEQYF
v_call: TRBV20-1; clone_size: many; d_call: .; j_call: TRBJ2-5; cdr3_nt: TGCAGTGCATTAACTAGGGTCGAGACCCAGTACTTC; cdr3_aa: CSALTRVETQYF
v_call: TRBV28; clone_size: many; d_call: .; j_call: TRBJ2-7; cdr3_nt: TGTGCCAGCGTGGGGGGCGCACAGTTCTACGAGCAGTACTTC; cdr3_aa: CASVGGAQFYEQYF
v_call: TRBV7-9; clone_size: many; d_call: .; j_call: TRBJ2-7; cdr3_nt: TGTGCCAGCAGCCCGCGGGGATCCTACGAGCAGTACTTC; cdr3_aa: CASSPRGSYEQYF
v_call: TRBV4-1; clone_size: .; d_call: .; j_call: TRBJ2-7; cdr3_nt: TGCGCCAGCAGCCAGGCAACAGACTACGAGCAGTACTTC; cdr3_aa: CASSQATDYEQYF
v_call: TRBV6-1; clone_size: many; d_call: .; j_call: TRBJ2-7; cdr3_nt: TGTGCCAGCAGTGTAGGGGACCGATGGGGCTACGAGCAGTACTTC; cdr3_aa: CASSVGDRWGYEQYF
v_call: TRBV5-1; clone_size: .; d_call: .; j_call: TRBJ2-2; cdr3_nt: TGCGCCAGCAGCTTGGAGTCGGCCGCGGGGGAGCTGTTTTTT; cdr3_aa: CASSLESAAGELFF
v_call: TRBV6-1; clone_size: .; d_call: TRBD1; j_call: TRBJ1-5; cdr3_nt: TGTGCCAGCAGTCCAAACCGGGACAGATTAAATCAGCCCCAGCATTTT; cdr3_aa: CASSPNRDRLNQPQHF
v_call: TRBV18; clone_size: .; d_call: .; j_call: TRBJ2-1; cdr3_nt: TGTGCCAGCTCACCACAAAGCGATGAGCAGTTCTTC; cdr3_aa: CASSPQSDEQFF
v_call: TRBV13; clone_size: .; d_call: .; j_call: TRBJ2-4; cdr3_nt: TGTGCCAGCAGCCCTGGGGCACGAGGACAGTTCCCGGCCAAAAACATTCAGTACTTC; cdr3_aa: CASSPGARGQFPAKNIQYF
v_call: TRBV5-1; clone_size: few; d_call: .; j_call: TRBJ2-6; cdr3_nt: TGCGCCAGTACAGCATACTCTGGGGCCAACGTCCTGACTTTC; cdr3_aa: CASTAYSGANVLTF
v_call: TRBV12-3/TRBV12-4; clone_size: .; d_call: .; j_call: TRBJ2-1; cdr3_nt: TGTGCCAGCAGTTTAAGATACGGCAATGAGCAGTTCTTC; cdr3_aa: CASSLRYGNEQFF
v_call: TRBV20-1; clone_size: .; d_call: TRBD2; j_call: TRBJ2-4; cdr3_nt: TGCAGTGCTAGAGAGGCGGGAGGAAACAAAAACATTCAGTACTTC; cdr3_aa: CSAREAGGNKNIQYF
v_call: TRBV2; clone_size: many; d_call: .; j_call: TRBJ1-2; cdr3_nt: TGTGCCAGCAGTGAATGGTTGCAAAGGGGGTCCTATGGCTACACCTTC; cdr3_aa: CASSEWLQRGSYGYTF
v_call: TRBV19; clone_size: once; d_call: .; j_call: TRBJ1-5; cdr3_nt: TGTGCCAGTAGTATAGTATTCAGGGACTGGACCTCCAATCAGCCCCAGCATTTT; cdr3_aa: CASSIVFRDWTSNQPQHF
v_call: TRBV29-1; clone_size: many; d_call: .; j_call: TRBJ2-5; cdr3_nt: TGCAGCGTTGAGGAGGCCTATCAAGAGACCCAGTACTTC; cdr3_aa: CSVEEAYQETQYF
v_call: TRBV6-1; clone_size: many; d_call: .; j_call: TRBJ2-7; cdr3_nt: TGTGCCAGCCATGGACCCCTGGAGCAGTACTTC; cdr3_aa: CASHGPLEQYF
v_call: TRBV6-5; clone_size: .; d_call: .; j_call: TRBJ2-1; cdr3_nt: TGTGCCAGCAGTTGGGGGGCCTACAATGAGCAGTTCTTC; cdr3_aa: CASSWGAYNEQFF
v_call: TRBV19; clone_size: .; d_call: TRBD1; j_call: TRBJ1-5; cdr3_nt: TGTGCCACCCCCCCGGACAGGGTGGCCCCAGGAAGCAATCAGCCCCAGCATTTT; cdr3_aa: CATPPDRVAPGSNQPQHF
v_call: TRBV5-1; clone_size: .; d_call: .; j_call: TRBJ2-5; cdr3_nt: TGCGCCAGCAGCCCGGGGCCTTTCCAAGAGACCCAGTACTTC; cdr3_aa: CASSPGPFQETQYF
v_call: TRBV6-2/TRBV6-3; clone_size: .; d_call: TRBD1; j_call: TRBJ2-1; cdr3_nt: TGTGCCAGCCAGCACGGACAGGGGGCGACCTACAATGAGCAGTTCTTC; cdr3_aa: CASQHGQGATYNEQFF
v_call: TRBV12-3/TRBV12-4; clone_size: many; d_call: .; j_call: TRBJ2-7; cdr3_nt: TGTGCCAGCAGTTTAGAGGGGGGAAAGAGGGGAGGCCCGTCGCAGTACTTC; cdr3_aa: CASSLEGGKRGGPSQYF
v_call: TRBV7-8; clone_size: many; d_call: .; j_call: TRBJ2-7; cdr3_nt: TGTGCCAGCAGCGTACAGACTAGTCCCAACTTCTACGAGCAGTACTTC; cdr3_aa: CASSVQTSPNFYEQYF
v_call: TRBV7-2; clone_size: many; d_call: .; j_call: TRBJ2-7; cdr3_nt: TGTGCCAGCAGCGGAAGACTGGGGAGCGAGCAGTACTTC; cdr3_aa: CASSGRLGSEQYF
v_call: TRBV2; clone_size: many; d_call: .; j_call: TRBJ2-4; cdr3_nt: TGTGCCAGCAGGAATAGGTTCCGGGTGGACATTCAGTACTTC; cdr3_aa: CASRNRFRVDIQYF
v_call: TRBV6-1; clone_size: many; d_call: .; j_call: TRBJ2-2; cdr3_nt: TGTGCCAGCAGGGAGTCCGACAGTTCGTTAGGGGAGCTGTTTTTT; cdr3_aa: CASRESDSSLGELFF
v_call: TRBV29-1; clone_size: .; d_call: .; j_call: TRBJ2-3; cdr3_nt: TGCAGCGTTGATTTTACAGGCACAGATACGCAGTATTTT; cdr3_aa: CSVDFTGTDTQYF